This TCR beta chain is from a study of T cells after yellow fever vaccination. This clonotype occurred a few times. The CDR3 spans 15 residues. The ends were cut back, 1 base at V and 3 bases at J, with 11 bases in the middle. Germline-derived CDR1 and CDR2 are SGHRS and YFSETQ. TCRdb itself ran the 5' RACE reads through MiXCR, one entry per CDR3 protein. The table lists hundreds of thousands of distinct CDR3 sequences, approximately 16% of them singletons. The gene calls are TRBV5-1 and TRBJ2-1; D is uncertain. The receptor was derived from a man between 18 and 35 years old who received the YFV17D yellow fever vaccine. The sequences come from PBMCs, collected around 5 days after the first yellow fever vaccination. The DNA of the CDR3 is TGCGCCAGCAGCTTGACCGGGTCCTACTACAATGAGCAGTTCTTC. This translates into CASSLTGSYYNEQFF.